This TCR beta chain comes out of a study of blood T cell repertoires in COVID-19. Sequenced by immunoSEQ multiplex PCR; TCRdb stores in-frame clones only, minus some. The repertoire holds some 170,000 clones, with approximately 80% as singletons. The CDR3 contains 15 residues. CDR1 is MNHEY and CDR2 is SVGEGT in the germline V gene. The ends were cut back, 5 bases at V and 3 bases at J, with 17 bases in the middle. Sequences were obtained from peripheral blood. The rearrangement links TRBV6-2 or TRBV6-3 to TRBJ2-7; TRBD2 is a possible D gene (5 bases). This clonotype originated in a human donor in a cohort sampled during active COVID-19. The CDR3 protein is CASSLVSGSFYEQYF. The CDR3 DNA follows: TGTGCCAGCAGTCTCGTGTCGGGGTCCTTCTACGAGCAGTACTTC.